This is a list of T cell receptor beta chains from one sample in a study of immune evolution from preneoplasia to lung adenocarcinoma. Assay: immunoSEQ multiplex PCR; the TCRdb copy retains only in-frame clones and omits some. The sample includes about 4,900 clones, 76% of them seen just once. Sequencing used FFPE minimally invasive lung adenocarcinoma tissue. All receptors come from a person aged 55-80 years with lung adenocarcinoma. CDR3s include the opening cysteine and the closing phenylalanine or tryptophan. D genes are given only for firm matches. Size is omitted from some rows. Given values are once, few, many or a class for expanded clones.

d_gene	v_gene	abundance	j_gene	len	CDR3aa	CDR3nt
TRBD1	TRBV11-2	-	TRBJ1-5	14	CASSSTGGGQPQHF	TGTGCCAGCAGCTCTACAGGGGGAGGACAGCCCCAGCATTTT
TRBD1	TRBV18	-	TRBJ2-6	18	CASSRTGTDHSGANVLTF	TGTGCCAGCTCACGAACCGGGACAGACCACTCTGGGGCCAACGTCCTGACTTTC
TRBD2	TRBV7-2	-	TRBJ2-1	16	CASSPRLAGGHNEQFF	TGTGCCAGCAGCCCGAGACTAGCGGGGGGGCATAATGAGCAGTTCTTC
TRBD2	TRBV4-2	-	TRBJ2-5	15	CASSRGTSGGETQYF	TGTGCCAGCAGCCGAGGGACTAGCGGGGGAGAGACCCAGTACTTC
-	TRBV28	-	TRBJ2-7	15	CASSPETEEAYEQYF	TGTGCCAGCAGCCCAGAGACAGAGGAAGCCTACGAGCAGTACTTC
-	TRBV4-2	-	TRBJ1-2	15	CASSQEGSDFAGYTF	TGTGCCAGCAGCCAAGAGGGGTCAGATTTTGCTGGCTACACCTTC
-	TRBV14	-	TRBJ1-3	14	CASRGWDSGNTIYF	TGTGCCAGCAGGGGTTGGGACTCTGGAAACACCATATATTTT
-	TRBV6-4	-	TRBJ2-3	13	CASSVEHTDTQYF	TGTGCCAGCAGTGTGGAGCACACAGATACGCAGTATTTT
TRBD1	TRBV9	-	TRBJ2-2	15	CASSAPGQATGELFF	TGTGCCAGCAGCGCTCCGGGACAGGCCACCGGGGAGCTGTTTTTT
-	TRBV5-1	-	TRBJ2-2	16	CASSLLPSENTGELFF	TGCGCCAGCAGCTTGCTACCATCTGAGAACACCGGGGAGCTGTTTTTT
-	TRBV19	-	TRBJ2-1	13	CASSLGGFDEQFF	TGTGCCAGTAGTTTGGGAGGATTCGATGAGCAGTTCTTC
-	TRBV20-1	-	TRBJ1-2	11	CSAGQGRGYTF	TGCAGTGCAGGGCAGGGTCGTGGCTACACCTTC
-	TRBV29-1	-	TRBJ2-5	16	CSVATGGLAQQETQYF	TGCAGCGTTGCCACTGGGGGGCTAGCTCAACAAGAGACCCAGTACTTC
TRBD2	TRBV28	-	TRBJ2-1	13	CAGAGGIYNEQFF	TGTGCCGGGGCGGGGGGCATCTACAATGAGCAGTTCTTC
-	TRBV30	-	TRBJ2-1	14	CAWSVPDRYNEQFF	TGTGCCTGGAGTGTACCAGACCGATACAATGAGCAGTTCTTC
-	TRBV28	-	TRBJ2-7	14	CASSRKPGPYEQYF	TGTGCCAGCAGTCGGAAACCGGGACCCTACGAGCAGTACTTC
-	TRBV19	-	TRBJ1-1	15	CASSILRGGDTEAFF	TGTGCCAGTAGTATCCTGAGGGGTGGGGACACTGAAGCTTTCTTT
-	TRBV7-2	few	TRBJ2-3	13	CASSLSITDTQYF	TGTGCCAGCAGCTTATCTATCACAGATACGCAGTATTTT
-	TRBV11-2	-	TRBJ1-5	14	CASSPTGSDQPQHF	TGTGCCAGCAGCCCGACAGGATCGGATCAGCCCCAGCATTTT
-	TRBV7-2	-	TRBJ1-1	15	CASSKQGPSNTEAFF	TGTGCCAGCAGCAAGCAGGGGCCATCGAACACTGAAGCTTTCTTT
-	TRBV9	-	TRBJ2-3	13	CASSVGVTDTQYF	TGTGCCAGCAGCGTAGGGGTCACAGATACGCAGTATTTT
-	TRBV6-4	-	TRBJ2-3	15	CASSARTVNTDTQYF	TGTGCCAGCAGTGCCCGGACAGTTAACACAGATACGCAGTATTTT
TRBD2	TRBV4-3	-	TRBJ2-2	20	CASSQEGWGLEEYNTGELFF	TGCGCCAGCAGCCAAGAAGGTTGGGGACTAGAAGAGTACAACACCGGGGAGCTGTTTTTT
TRBD1	TRBV6-6	-	TRBJ1-6	15	CASSPTGTGNSPLHF	TGTGCCAGCTCACCCACCGGGACAGGGAATTCACCCCTCCACTTT
-	TRBV4-2	-	TRBJ1-2	16	CASSPPDPRINYGYTF	TGTGCCAGCAGCCCTCCGGACCCCAGGATTAACTATGGCTACACCTTC
-	TRBV11-2	-	TRBJ1-4	14	CASSQGAENEKLFF	TGTGCCAGCAGTCAGGGAGCCGAGAATGAAAAACTGTTTTTT
TRBD1	TRBV4-1	-	TRBJ2-3	14	CASSRTGYTDTQYF	TGCGCCAGCAGCCGGACAGGCTACACAGATACGCAGTATTTT
TRBD1	TRBV28	-	TRBJ1-5	19	CASNSPSGTGSNSNQPQHF	TGTGCCAGCAATAGCCCCTCGGGGACAGGAAGCAATAGCAATCAGCCCCAGCATTTT
TRBD1	TRBV5-1	few	TRBJ1-6	14	CASRRGQENSPLHF	TGCGCCAGCAGGCGGGGACAGGAGAATTCACCCCTCCACTTT
TRBD1	TRBV11-2	-	TRBJ2-1	13	CASSIDRVNEQFF	TGTGCCAGCAGCATAGACAGGGTCAATGAGCAGTTCTTC